Shown below are 12 T cell receptor beta chains from a single sample sequenced in a study of blood T cell repertoires in COVID-19. Here immunoSEQ multiplex PCR was the method, and the copy in TCRdb shows in-frame clones only, minus some. The repertoire has 300,000 to 400,000 clones, more than 75% of them found once; the top ten carry 2% to 2.5%. The sequencing input was peripheral blood. The receptors were sampled from a woman in her sixties or seventies with COVID-19, enrolled during active disease.

J is TRBJ1-2 and V is TRBV5-1, with D perhaps TRBD1 (5 bases). The CDR3 sequence is 16 residues long. With 0 bases removed from V and 5 bases from J, the gap between germline ends came to 17 bases. In germline, CDR1 is SGHRS, CDR2 YFSETQ. CDR3 nucleotide sequence: TGCGCCAGCAGCTTGGGCGGGGGACGGAGTAAATATGGCTACACCTTC. Encoded protein: CASSLGGGRSKYGYTF. Full variable domain (outside the CDR3, taken from reference TRBV5-1 and TRBJ1-2): KAGVTQTPRYLIKTRGQQVTLSCSPISGHRSVSWYQQTPGQGLQFLFEYFSETQRNKGNFPGRFSGRQFSNSRSEMNVSTLELGDSALYLCASSLGGGRSKYGYTFGSGTRLTVV.

The chain recombines TRBV28 with TRBJ1-3; D may be TRBD1 (5 bases). This CDR3 has 16 amino acids. Trimming shortened V by 7 bases and J by 0 bases, and 16 bases separated the two germline ends. CDR1 and CDR2 (germline): MDHEN, SYDVKM. The CDR3 DNA reads TGTGCCAGCACCCGGGGGGGGATGGGCTCTGGAAACACCATATATTTT. It is translated as CASTRGGMGSGNTIYF.

This clone appeared a few times. The chain recombines TRBV12-3 or TRBV12-4 with TRBJ2-2; TRBD2 matches 11 bases. The CDR3 has 13 residues. After removal of 8 bases from V and 4 bases from J, the junction contained 0 bases not matched to a gene. The CDR3 DNA sequence: TGTGCCAGCGGACTAGCGGGCACCGGGGAGCTGTTTTTT. Translation gives CASGLAGTGELFF.

Here the CDR3 DNA reads TGCGCCAGCAGTGAAACCAGCGGGACAGGGGTTACCGGGGAGCTGTTTTTT. Its translation is CASSETSGTGVTGELFF. V and J are TRBV10-2 and TRBJ2-2; 10 bases line up with TRBD1. CDR1 WSHSY and CDR2 SAAADI come from the germline V gene. Trimming took 3 bases from V and 5 from J; bases not matched to a gene: 9. The CDR3 consists of 17 residues.

The chain carries TRBV5-1 and TRBJ1-1, with 9 bases matching TRBD1. The CDR3 has 13 amino acids. The junction had 6 bases not matched to a gene; V was cut back by 6 bases and J by 6 bases. Germline loops: CDR1 SGHRS, CDR2 YFSETQ. CDR3 DNA: TGCGCCAGCACGTTTGACAGGGGGTCTGAAGCTTTCTTT. Its translation: CASTFDRGSEAFF.

J is TRBJ2-3 and V is TRBV7-2; D remains ambiguous. Germline loops: CDR1 SGHTA, CDR2 FQGNSA. This CDR3 is 17 amino acids long. Between the trimmed V and J ends, which lost 1 base and 0 bases, there was a span of 14 bases. CDR3: CASSLVSQRSSTDTQYF. CDR3 coding DNA: TGTGCCAGCAGCTTAGTAAGTCAGCGATCTAGCACAGATACGCAGTATTTT.

V is TRBV14 and J is TRBJ2-3; 12 bases fit TRBD2. Trimming removed 4 bases from V and 7 bases from J; junction bases left unmatched: 9. Per the germline V gene, CDR1 is SGHDN and CDR2 is FVKESK. The CDR3 covers 16 residues. The CDR3 coding sequence is TGTGCCAGCAGCCCGACTAGCGGGGGCCTCGGAAATACGCAGTATTTT. This sequence encodes CASSPTSGGLGNTQYF.

This sequence joins TRBV27 and TRBJ1-4; TRBD1 aligns across 7 bases. V lost 2 bases and J lost 4; bases outside the gene matches: 4. The CDR3 runs to 15 residues. Germline assignment: CDR1 MNHEY and CDR2 SMNVEV (reference sequence). The CDR3 DNA is TGTGCCAGCAGTTTAAGGGGACAGTATAATGAAAAACTGTTTTTT. Translation gives CASSLRGQYNEKLFF. The full variable domain, completed using reference TRBV27 and TRBJ1-4, is EAQVTQNPRYLITVTGKKLTVTCSQNMNHEYMSWYRQDPGLGLRQIYYSMNVEVTDKGDVPEGYKVSRKEKRNFPLILESPSPNQTSLYFCASSLRGQYNEKLFFGSGTQLSVL.

The rearrangement uses TRBV19 and TRBJ1-2; 7 bases fit TRBD1. Germline assignment: CDR1 LNHDA and CDR2 SQIVND (reference sequence). This CDR3 region has 16 residues. V was pared by 5 bases and J by 0 bases, with 9 bases of the junction left unmatched. CDR3 amino acids: CASSYTTGASNYGYTF. DNA of the CDR3: TGTGCCAGTAGTTACACAACAGGGGCTTCTAACTATGGCTACACCTTC.

There are a few counts of this clone. The V call is TRBV11-3, the J call TRBJ2-3; a weak D match, TRBD2 (5 bases). Trimming removed 0 bases at V and 4 bases at J, with 11 bases between. The CDR3 sequence is 15 residues long. Germline V CDR1 and CDR2: SGHNT, YENEEA. The CDR3, as DNA: TGTGCCAGCAGCTTAGATAGTTCTAGCCCAGATACGCAGTATTTT. Translated, it gives CASSLDSSSPDTQYF.

The chain links TRBV10-3 to TRBJ2-1; no firm D call. Germline V gene sequence: CDR1 ENHRY, CDR2 SYGVKD. V was trimmed by 4 bases and J by 5 bases, leaving 3 bases between them. This CDR3 comprises 11 residues. The CDR3 sequence: CAISADNEQFF. CDR3 coding DNA: TGTGCCATCAGTGCCGACAATGAGCAGTTCTTC.

A remark on this clone: The sample holds other DNA sequences that translate to the same CDR3. The V call is TRBV12-3 or TRBV12-4, the J call TRBJ2-2; a weak D match, TRBD2 (5 bases). Trimming cost V 3 bases and J 5 bases, with 7 bases left between them. The CDR3 runs to 13 residues. For the CDR3, the DNA is TGTGCCAGCAGTTTTCGGGGTACCGGGGAGCTGTTTTTT. It encodes CASSFRGTGELFF.